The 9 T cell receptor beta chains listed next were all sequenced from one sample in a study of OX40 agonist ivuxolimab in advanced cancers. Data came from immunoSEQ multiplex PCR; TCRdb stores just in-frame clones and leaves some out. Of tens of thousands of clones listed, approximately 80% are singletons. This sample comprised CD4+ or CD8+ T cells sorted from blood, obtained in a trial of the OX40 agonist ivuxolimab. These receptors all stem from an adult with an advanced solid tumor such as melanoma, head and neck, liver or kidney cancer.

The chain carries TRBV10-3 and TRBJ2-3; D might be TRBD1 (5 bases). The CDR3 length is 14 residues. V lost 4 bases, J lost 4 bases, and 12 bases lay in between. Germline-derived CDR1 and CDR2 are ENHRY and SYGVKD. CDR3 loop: CAISAQGLADTQYF. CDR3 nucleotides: TGTGCCATCAGTGCGCAGGGCTTGGCAGATACGCAGTATTTT.

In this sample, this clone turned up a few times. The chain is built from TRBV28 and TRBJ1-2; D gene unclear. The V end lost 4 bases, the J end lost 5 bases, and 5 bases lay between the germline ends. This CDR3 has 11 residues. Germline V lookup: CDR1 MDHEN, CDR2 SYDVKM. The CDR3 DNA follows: TGTGCCAGCAGTTCCCGATATGGCTACACCTTC. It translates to CASSSRYGYTF.

As DNA, the CDR3 is TGTGCCAGTAGTGTCGGACAAAACTATAATTCACCCCTCCACTTT. This gives the protein CASSVGQNYNSPLHF. The chain employs TRBV19 and TRBJ1-6, with a weak D call TRBD1 (5 bases). Looked up from germline, CDR1 is LNHDA and CDR2 is SQIVND (reference sequence). Trimming took 5 bases from V and 3 from J, leaving 11 bases between them. This CDR3 comprises 15 residues.

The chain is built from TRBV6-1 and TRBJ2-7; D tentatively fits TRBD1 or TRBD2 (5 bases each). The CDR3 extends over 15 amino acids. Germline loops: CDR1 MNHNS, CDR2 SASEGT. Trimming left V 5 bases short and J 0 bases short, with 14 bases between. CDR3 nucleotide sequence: TGTGCCAGCAGTATGGGACCAGGGAGCTCCTACGAGCAGTACTTC. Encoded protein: CASSMGPGSSYEQYF.

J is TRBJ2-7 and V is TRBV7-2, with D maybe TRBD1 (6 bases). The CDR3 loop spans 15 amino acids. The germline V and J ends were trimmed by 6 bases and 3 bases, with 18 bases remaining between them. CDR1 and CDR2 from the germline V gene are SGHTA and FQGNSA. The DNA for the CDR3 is TGTGCCAGCAGTTTCCTCCCGGGACAAAACTACGAGCAGTACTTC. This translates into CASSFLPGQNYEQYF.

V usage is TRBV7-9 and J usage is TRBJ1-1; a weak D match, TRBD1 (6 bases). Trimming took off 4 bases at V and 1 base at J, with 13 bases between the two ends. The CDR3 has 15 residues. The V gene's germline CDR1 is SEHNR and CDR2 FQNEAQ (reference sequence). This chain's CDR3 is CASSWGGPGNTEAFF. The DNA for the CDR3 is TGTGCCAGCAGCTGGGGGGGGCCTGGGAACACTGAAGCTTTCTTT.

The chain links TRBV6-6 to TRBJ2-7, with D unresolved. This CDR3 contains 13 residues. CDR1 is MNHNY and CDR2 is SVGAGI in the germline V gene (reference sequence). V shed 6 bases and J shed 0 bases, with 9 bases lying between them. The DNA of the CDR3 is TGTGCCAGCAGACTTGACAACTCCTACGAGCAGTACTTC. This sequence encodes CASRLDNSYEQYF.

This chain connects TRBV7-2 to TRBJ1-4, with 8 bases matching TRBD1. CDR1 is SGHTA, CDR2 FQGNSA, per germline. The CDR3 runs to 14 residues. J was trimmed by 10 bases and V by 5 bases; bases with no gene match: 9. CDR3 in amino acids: CASSVTGTGLKLFF. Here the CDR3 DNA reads TGTGCCAGCAGCGTCACCGGGACAGGTTTAAAACTGTTTTTT.

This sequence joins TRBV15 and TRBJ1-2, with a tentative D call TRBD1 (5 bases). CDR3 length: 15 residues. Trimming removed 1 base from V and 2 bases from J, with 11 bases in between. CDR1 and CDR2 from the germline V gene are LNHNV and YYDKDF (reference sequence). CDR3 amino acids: CATSRGDRNNYGYTF. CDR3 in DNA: TGTGCCACCAGCAGAGGCGACAGAAACAACTATGGCTACACCTTC.